This passage covers 24 T cell receptor beta chains from one sample sequenced in a study of blood T cell repertoires in COVID-19. TCRdb's copy holds only in-frame clones and misses some; the assay was immunoSEQ multiplex PCR. The sample lists approximately 670,000 clones, more than 80% seen once, with more than 0.25% in the top ten. What was sequenced was peripheral blood. The receptors were gathered from a woman between 18 and 30 years old with acute or convalescent COVID-19.

This rearrangement joins TRBV5-6 to TRBJ2-1; TRBD2 matches at 10 bases. V lost 0 bases to trimming and J lost 1 base; unmatched junction nucleotides: 4. Germline V gives CDR1 SGHDT, CDR2 YYEEEE. The CDR3 runs 17 residues. DNA of the CDR3: TGTGCCAGCAGCTTGGATAGCGGGGGGTATTCCTACAATGAGCAGTTCTTC. Translating it yields CASSLDSGGYSYNEQFF.

The rearrangement joins TRBV4-2 to TRBJ1-1; D remains unclear. V dropped 2 bases and J dropped 4 bases, with 8 bases sitting between them. The CDR3 contains 13 residues. CDR1 and CDR2 (germline): LGHNA, YNFKEQ. The DNA for the CDR3 is TGTGCCAGCAGCCAAAGGGAGGCCACTGAAGCTTTCTTT. Translation: CASSQREATEAFF.

This sequence joins TRBV5-6 and TRBJ1-1; maybe TRBD1 (5 bases). Between the trimmed V and J ends, which lost 4 bases and 2 bases, there was a span of 21 bases. Germline-derived CDR1 and CDR2 are SGHDT and YYEEEE. The CDR3 has 17 amino acids. The CDR3, as DNA: TGTGCCAGCAGCCCCCTGGGGGGTGGGGAAGGTAACACTGAAGCTTTCTTT. This sequence encodes CASSPLGGGEGNTEAFF. The full variable domain, completed using reference TRBV5-6 and TRBJ1-1, is DAGVTQSPTHLIKTRGQQVTLRCSPKSGHDTVSWYQQALGQGPQFIFQYYEEEERQRGNFPDRFSGHQFPNYSSELNVNALLLGDSALYLCASSPLGGGEGNTEAFFGQGTRLTVV.

The chain couples TRBV3-1 (or the pseudogene TRBV3-2) to TRBJ1-3, with D perhaps TRBD1 (6 bases). Trimming left V 7 bases short and J 1 base short, with 11 bases between. The CDR3 is 14 residues long. Germline CDR1 LGHDT, CDR2 YNNKEL (reference sequence). CDR3 sequence reads: CASNSQGSGNTIYF. DNA for the CDR3: TGTGCCAGCAATTCCCAGGGGTCTGGAAACACCATATATTTT.

With respect to this clone: The junction departs from germline at one end; a sequencing error may be responsible. The rearrangement joins TRBV6-5 to TRBJ1-5; 7 bases are shared with TRBD1. This CDR3 is built from 13 residues. Per the germline V gene, CDR1 is MNHEY and CDR2 is SVGAGI. This CDR3 is CTSSRGFNQPQHF. CDR3 bases: TGTACCAGCAGCAGGGGGTTTAATCAGCCCCAGCATTTT.

This clone was counted once. CDR3 in amino acids: CASTPGTEAFF. The DNA of the CDR3 is TGTGCCAGCACCCCCGGGACTGAAGCTTTCTTT. The chain is built from TRBV12-3 or TRBV12-4 and TRBJ1-1, with D unresolved. The length of the CDR3 is 11 residues. V gave up 7 bases and J gave up 5 bases, with 8 bases separating them.

The rearrangement uses TRBV2 and TRBJ1-1; D uncertain. Germline-derived CDR1 and CDR2 are SNHLY and FYNNEI. The CDR3 totals 11 residues. V was clipped by 8 bases and J by 4 bases, with 8 bases between them. The CDR3 loop is CASLLGTEAFF. CDR3 nucleotides: TGTGCCAGCCTTCTAGGCACTGAAGCTTTCTTT.

The chain links TRBV4-1 to TRBJ1-2; D might be TRBD1 (5 bases). This CDR3 has 15 amino acids. V lost 0 bases and J 4 bases, leaving 12 bases between the germline ends. Germline assignment: CDR1 MGHRA and CDR2 YSYEKL. The CDR3 reads CASSQDEGVSYGYTF. DNA for the CDR3: TGCGCCAGCAGCCAAGATGAAGGGGTCTCCTATGGCTACACCTTC.

This chain connects TRBV7-8 to TRBJ2-5; TRBD2 aligns across 7 bases. J gave up 5 bases and V 3 bases, and 6 bases lay outside the gene matches. CDR3 size: 14 residues. Germline CDR1 reads SGHVS; CDR2 reads FQNEAQ. CDR3 DNA: TGTGCCAGCAGCTTGCAGCGGGGAGGGGAGACCCAGTACTTC. Translated: CASSLQRGGETQYF.

The rearrangement joins TRBV6-4 to TRBJ2-1, with 8 bases that match TRBD2. This CDR3 has 15 residues. CDR1 and CDR2 from the germline V gene are MRHNA and SNTAGT. With V trimmed by 3 bases and J by 7 bases, 8 bases remained unmatched. The CDR3 region has the DNA TGTGCCAGCAGTGAAGCAGCGGGGGCTCTAAATGAGCAGTTCTTC. This gives the protein CASSEAAGALNEQFF.

The chain carries TRBV27 and TRBJ2-1; D remains ambiguous. The V end lost 7 bases, the J end lost 5 bases, and 21 bases lay between the germline ends. The CDR3 runs to 16 residues. Germline-derived CDR1 and CDR2 are MNHEY and SMNVEV (reference sequence). The CDR3 reads CASTQNVELWDNEQFF. DNA for the CDR3: TGTGCCAGCACCCAGAACGTGGAACTATGGGACAATGAGCAGTTCTTC.

This chain links TRBV9 with TRBJ1-1; TRBD1 might be the D (6 bases). V was pared by 0 bases and J by 7 bases, with 13 bases between. The length of the CDR3 is 14 residues. CDR1 and CDR2 from the germline V gene are SGDLS and YYNGEE. In DNA, the CDR3 is TGTGCCAGCAGCGTAGGCAACAGGGCTGTTGAAGCTTTCTTT. Amino acids: CASSVGNRAVEAFF.

CDR3 in DNA: TGTGCCAGCTCACCATCTGGAGTGCGTACAGGGGGCTACACCTTC. It codes for CASSPSGVRTGGYTF. The chain employs TRBV18 and TRBJ1-2; maybe TRBD1 (6 bases). This CDR3 contains 15 residues. Germline V gene data show CDR1 as KGHSH and CDR2 as LQKENI. Trimming stripped 2 bases from V and 8 bases from J, with 18 bases between.

This chain connects TRBV7-2 to TRBJ1-1; 7 bases line up with TRBD1. The CDR3 sequence is 15 residues long. Germline CDR1 SGHTA, CDR2 FQGNSA. V lost 4 bases, J lost 4 bases, and 9 bases stayed unmatched. CDR3 sequence reads: CASSSQRQGFTEAFF. CDR3 DNA sequence: TGTGCCAGCAGCTCGCAACGACAGGGATTCACTGAAGCTTTCTTT. The full variable domain, its missing parts supplied by reference TRBV7-2 and TRBJ1-1, is GAGVSQSPSNKVTEKGKDVELRCDPISGHTALYWYRQSLGQGLEFLIYFQGNSAPDKSGLPSDRFSAERTGGSVSTLTIQRTQQEDSAVYLCASSSQRQGFTEAFFGQGTRLTVV.

This chain joins TRBV2 and TRBJ1-4; D may be TRBD1 (6 bases). Between the trimmed V and J ends, which lost 10 bases and 3 bases, there was a span of 15 bases. The CDR3 is 14 amino acids. Germline values: CDR1 SNHLY, CDR2 FYNNEI. The CDR3, as DNA: TGTGCCAATAAACGGGGGGGCTCTAATGAAAAACTGTTTTTT. Translating it yields CANKRGGSNEKLFF. Based on the CDR3 plus reference TRBV2 and TRBJ1-4, the full variable domain is EPEVTQTPSHQVTQMGQEVILRCVPISNHLYFYWYRQILGQKVEFLVSFYNNEISEKSEIFDDQFSVERPDGSNFTLKIRSTKLEDSAMYFCANKRGGSNEKLFFGSGTQLSVL.

This chain links TRBV18 with TRBJ1-6, with 12 bases lining up with TRBD1. CDR3 size: 15 residues. V dropped 2 bases and J dropped 9; count of bases not matched to a gene: 2. CDR1 and CDR2 (germline): KGHSH, LQKENI. As DNA, the CDR3 is TGTGCCAGCTCACCAGGGGACAGGGGGCTTTCACCCCTCCACTTT. Translation: CASSPGDRGLSPLHF.

The V gene is TRBV14, the J gene TRBJ1-2; D possibly corresponds to TRBD1 (5 bases). V was shortened by 0 bases and J by 6 bases, with 14 bases between the two germline ends. CDR1 is SGHDN, CDR2 FVKESK, per germline. The CDR3 is 15 amino acids. The CDR3 spells CASSQDGAIGHGYTF. In DNA, the CDR3 is TGTGCCAGCAGCCAAGATGGGGCTATTGGACATGGCTACACCTTC.

The gene calls are TRBV19 and TRBJ1-5; no clear D. With 5 bases removed from V and 5 bases from J, the gap between germline ends came to 10 bases. Germline assignment: CDR1 LNHDA and CDR2 SQIVND (reference sequence). The CDR3 spans 13 residues. The CDR3 loop is CASSYGRDQPQHF. CDR3 DNA sequence: TGTGCCAGTAGTTACGGCCGGGATCAGCCCCAGCATTTT.

This clone was recorded only once. The V gene is TRBV19, the J gene TRBJ1-4; no firm D call. The CDR3 loop spans 13 amino acids. V was shortened by 6 bases and J by 8 bases, with 13 bases between the two germline ends. Germline CDR1 is LNHDA and CDR2 is SQIVND (reference sequence). The CDR3: CASSTPNLEKLFF. CDR3 DNA sequence: TGTGCCAGTAGCACCCCAAACTTGGAAAAACTGTTTTTT.

The J gene is TRBJ1-4, the V gene TRBV5-1; the match to TRBD1 covers 7 bases. Germline trimming cut 2 bases from V and 3 bases from J; bases unmatched to any gene: 4. From germline, CDR1 is SGHRS and CDR2 YFSETQ. This CDR3 region has 15 residues. CDR3 in amino acids: CASSLTGAANEKLFF. Written as DNA, the CDR3 is TGCGCCAGCAGCTTAACAGGGGCGGCTAATGAAAAACTGTTTTTT.

V and J are TRBV27 and TRBJ2-7, with a possible D match to TRBD2 (5 bases). Trimming took off 0 bases at V and 0 bases at J, with 15 bases between the two ends. This CDR3 spans 17 amino acids. Germline V gene data show CDR1 as MNHEY and CDR2 as SMNVEV (reference sequence). The CDR3 is CASSLSTFRTHSYEQYF. The CDR3 DNA reads as TGTGCCAGCAGTTTATCGACCTTTAGGACTCACTCCTACGAGCAGTACTTC.

J is TRBJ1-6 and V is TRBV5-5; D unclear. The length of the CDR3 is 15 residues. The germline V gene has CDR1 SGHKS and CDR2 YYEKEE (reference sequence). V shed 1 base and J shed 5 bases, with 10 bases lying between them. The DNA for the CDR3 is TGTGCCAGCAGCTTGATGGCGGTCAATAATTCACCCCTCCACTTT. Its protein product is CASSLMAVNNSPLHF.

As DNA, the CDR3 is TGCGCCAGCAGCTCTAACAGGGGTTATAATTCACCCCTCCACTTT. Residues: CASSSNRGYNSPLHF. The rearrangement joins TRBV5-1 to TRBJ1-6; TRBD1 matches at 7 bases. J gave up 4 bases and V 3 bases, and 4 bases lay outside the gene matches. This CDR3 region has 15 residues. Per germline, CDR1 SGHRS and CDR2 YFSETQ. Supplemented by reference TRBV5-1 and TRBJ1-6, the full variable domain reads KAGVTQTPRYLIKTRGQQVTLSCSPISGHRSVSWYQQTPGQGLQFLFEYFSETQRNKGNFPGRFSGRQFSNSRSEMNVSTLELGDSALYLCASSSNRGYNSPLHFGNGTRLTVT.

The chain is built from TRBV10-3 and TRBJ1-1; no definite D call. V was pared by 4 bases and J by 0 bases, with 6 bases between. Per germline, CDR1 ENHRY and CDR2 SYGVKD. There are 13 residues in the CDR3. The CDR3 protein is CAISVNVNTEAFF. The CDR3 nucleotides are TGTGCCATCAGTGTCAATGTGAACACTGAAGCTTTCTTT.